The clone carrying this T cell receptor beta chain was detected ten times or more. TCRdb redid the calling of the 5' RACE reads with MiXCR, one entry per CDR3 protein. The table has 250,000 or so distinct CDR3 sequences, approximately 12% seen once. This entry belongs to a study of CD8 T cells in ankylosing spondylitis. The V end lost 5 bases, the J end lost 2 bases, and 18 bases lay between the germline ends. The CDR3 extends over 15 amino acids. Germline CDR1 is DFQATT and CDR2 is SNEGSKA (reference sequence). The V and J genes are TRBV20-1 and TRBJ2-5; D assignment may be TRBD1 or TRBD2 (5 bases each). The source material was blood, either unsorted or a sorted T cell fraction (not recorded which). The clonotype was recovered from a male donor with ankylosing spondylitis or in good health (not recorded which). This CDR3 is CSAPPQGRGQETQYF. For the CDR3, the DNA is TGCAGTGCTCCCCCCCAGGGACGAGGGCAAGAGACCCAGTACTTC.